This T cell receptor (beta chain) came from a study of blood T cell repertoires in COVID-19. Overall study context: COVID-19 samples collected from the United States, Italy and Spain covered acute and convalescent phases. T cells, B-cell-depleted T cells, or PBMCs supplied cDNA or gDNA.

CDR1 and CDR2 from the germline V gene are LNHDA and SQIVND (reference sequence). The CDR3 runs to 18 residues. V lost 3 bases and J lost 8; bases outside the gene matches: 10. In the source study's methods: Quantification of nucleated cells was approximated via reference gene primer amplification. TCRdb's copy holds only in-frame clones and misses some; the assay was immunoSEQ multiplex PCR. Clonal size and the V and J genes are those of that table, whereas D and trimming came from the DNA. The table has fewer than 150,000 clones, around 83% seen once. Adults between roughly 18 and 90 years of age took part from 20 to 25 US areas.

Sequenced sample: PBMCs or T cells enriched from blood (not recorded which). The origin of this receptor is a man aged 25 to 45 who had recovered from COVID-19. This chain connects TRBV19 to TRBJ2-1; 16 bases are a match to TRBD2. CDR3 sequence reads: CASSIRGTSGRAGDEQFF. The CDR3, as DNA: TGTGCCAGTAGTATTCGCGGGACTAGCGGGAGGGCCGGCGATGAGCAGTTCTTC.